The text below deals with one T cell receptor beta chain. The V gene's germline CDR1 is SEHNR and CDR2 FQNEAQ (reference sequence). The length of the CDR3 is 15 residues. The V gene lost 4 bases and the J gene lost 4 bases, with 13 bases spanning the gap. This sample stems from a study of shared clonotypes between healthy human individuals. This table comes from immunoSEQ multiplex PCR, and its TCRdb copy is limited to in-frame clones, with some not included. The sample lists fewer than 1.4 million clones, 75% to 80% occurring once. Sequenced input: memory CD4+ T cells from PBMCs. Indicated subset: CD45RA-negative fraction. The chain uses TRBV7-9 and TRBJ2-2; tentative D call: TRBD1 (6 bases). This sequence was found in a man younger than 35 in good health. Some clones in this sample may be carry-over from other donors' samples. CDR3 sequence: CASSYLPGATGELFF. CDR3 in DNA: TGTGCCAGCAGCTACTTACCAGGGGCCACCGGGGAGCTGTTTTTT.